The clone carrying this T cell receptor (beta chain) was detected ten times or more. Its antigen is not identified. Each CDR3 protein is one row after TCRdb ran MiXCR on the reads. The sample lists some 110,000 distinct CDR3 sequences; 9.5% to 13% were seen once. This entry is derived from a study of T cell repertoires in cytomegalovirus infection. Trimming took 4 bases from V and 7 from J; bases not matched to a gene: 11. Germline-derived CDR1 and CDR2 are LNHDA and SQIVND (reference sequence). The length of the CDR3 is 16 residues. This clonotype originated in a human donor in good health (CMV status not recorded). Some clones in this sample may be carry-over from other donors' samples. The chain carries TRBV19 and TRBJ2-1, with 9 bases identical to TRBD2. Sequencing was carried out using PBMCs, sequenced either directly or after in vitro stimulation (not recorded which). The DNA of the CDR3 is TGTGCCAGTAGTAAGGTGTCGGTTAGCGGGAGAAATGAGCAGTTCTTC. Translation gives CASSKVSVSGRNEQFF.